A selection of T cell receptor beta chains follows, all from one sample in a study of monozygotic twins with cystic fibrosis. The assay was immunoSEQ multiplex PCR, and TCRdb's table has in-frame clones only and misses some. This table holds 13,000 to 15,000 clones, 75% to 90% found once. Material: blood. The receptors shown here come from a boy younger than 18 with cystic fibrosis. The CDR3 runs from the conserved cysteine through the conserved F or W. The D gene is left open where the match is weak. Size is stated for part of the rows, as once, few or many counts, or as a class when the clone is expanded.

d_call j_call clone_size v_call cdr3_aa cdr3_nt
. TRBJ1-1 . TRBV5-1 CASSALDSNTEAFF TGCGCCAGCAGCGCACTAGACAGTAACACTGAAGCTTTCTTT
TRBD1 TRBJ2-7 few TRBV30 CAWGTEYEQYF TGTGCCTGGGGGACAGAGTACGAGCAGTACTTC
. TRBJ2-7 . TRBV13 CASSLGGRRESYEQYF TGTGCCAGCAGCTTAGGGGGACGCAGAGAGTCTTACGAGCAGTACTTC
. TRBJ2-7 . TRBV5-4 CASSRAPGRASLIDEQYF TGTGCCAGCAGCCGTGCGCCGGGCAGGGCATCCCTAATCGACGAGCAGTACTTC
. TRBJ2-1 . TRBV28 CASGESNEQFF TGTGCCAGCGGGGAGTCTAATGAGCAGTTCTTC
. TRBJ2-7 . TRBV6-1 CASSDNTEQYF TGTGCCAGCAGTGATAATACCGAGCAGTACTTC
. TRBJ2-7 . TRBV9 CASSVGAGYSYEQYF TGTGCCAGCAGCGTAGGGGCAGGATACTCCTACGAGCAGTACTTC
TRBD2 TRBJ2-7 . TRBV10-3 CAISDPIRSGRAHEQYF TGTGCCATCAGTGACCCAATTCGCAGTGGGAGGGCCCACGAGCAGTACTTC
. TRBJ1-1 . TRBV2 CASSETGAANTEAFF TGTGCCAGCAGTGAAACTGGGGCAGCAAACACTGAAGCTTTCTTT
. TRBJ2-5 . TRBV2 CASSEFLSAGETQYF TGTGCCAGCAGTGAGTTTTTATCGGCAGGGGAGACCCAGTACTTC
TRBD2 TRBJ2-7 . TRBV7-4 CASSLGPSGRSHEQYF TGTGCCAGCAGCTTGGGTCCTAGCGGGAGGTCCCACGAGCAGTACTTC
. TRBJ1-1 . TRBV11-1 CASSLRRVENTEAFF TGTGCCAGCAGCTTACGCAGGGTGGAGAACACTGAAGCTTTCTTT
TRBD2 TRBJ2-5 . TRBV30 CAWSAGGGYQETQYF TGTGCCTGGAGTGCAGGCGGGGGGTACCAAGAGACCCAGTACTTC
. TRBJ2-3 . TRBV7-9 CASSLVGQSTDTQYF TGTGCCAGCAGCTTAGTAGGACAAAGCACAGATACGCAGTATTTT
TRBD1 TRBJ2-2 once TRBV15 CATSLGDRVTGELFF TGTGCCACCAGCTTGGGGGACAGAGTAACCGGGGAGCTGTTTTTT
. TRBJ2-2 . TRBV11-3 CASSLGPNTGELFF TGTGCCAGCAGCTTAGGCCCGAACACCGGGGAGCTGTTTTTT
. TRBJ1-5 . TRBV28 CASSLTQLSNQPQHF TGTGCCAGCAGTTTAACACAGCTTAGCAATCAGCCCCAGCATTTT
TRBD1 TRBJ1-1 . TRBV11-2 CASSLGQGEAFF TGTGCCAGCAGCTTGGGACAGGGGGAAGCTTTCTTT
. TRBJ2-7 . TRBV18 CASSPPTRGAYEQYF TGTGCCAGCTCACCACCGACACGTGGGGCCTACGAGCAGTACTTC
. TRBJ2-5 . TRBV5-1 CASSSDLETQYF TGCGCCAGCAGCTCAGACCTGGAGACCCAGTACTTC
TRBD1 TRBJ2-5 . TRBV5-8 CASSWSGQAQETQYF TGTGCCAGCAGCTGGTCCGGACAGGCGCAAGAGACCCAGTACTTC
. TRBJ1-1 . TRBV2 CASSERSTGLGDTEAFF TGTGCCAGCAGTGAGAGGAGTACAGGGTTAGGAGACACTGAAGCTTTCTTT
. TRBJ1-6 . TRBV10-3 CATGDIGGQNSPLHF TGTGCCACCGGGGACATCGGAGGGCAAAATTCACCCCTCCACTTT
. TRBJ2-7 . TRBV15 CATSRVVGRSSYEQYF TGTGCCACCAGCAGAGTTGTGGGACGGAGCTCCTACGAGCAGTACTTC
. TRBJ1-1 once TRBV9 CASSVGGGGTEAFF TGTGCCAGCAGCGTAGGAGGGGGTGGCACTGAAGCTTTCTTT
. TRBJ1-2 . TRBV5-5 CASSLGARGPGGYTF TGTGCCAGCAGCTTAGGGGCCAGGGGCCCGGGGGGCTACACCTTC